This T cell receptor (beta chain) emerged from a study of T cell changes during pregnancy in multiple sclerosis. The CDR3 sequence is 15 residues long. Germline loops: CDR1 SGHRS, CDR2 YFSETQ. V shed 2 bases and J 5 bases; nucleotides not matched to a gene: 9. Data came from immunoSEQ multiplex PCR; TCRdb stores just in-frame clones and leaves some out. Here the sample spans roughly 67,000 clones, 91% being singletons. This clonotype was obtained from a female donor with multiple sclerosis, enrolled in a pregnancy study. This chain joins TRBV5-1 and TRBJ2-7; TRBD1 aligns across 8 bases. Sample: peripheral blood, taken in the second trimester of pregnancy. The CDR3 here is CASSLATGVVDEQYF. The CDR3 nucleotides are TGCGCCAGCAGCTTAGCGACAGGGGTTGTCGACGAGCAGTACTTC.